A single sample gave rise to the 24 T cell receptor beta chains below, sequenced in a study of OX40 agonist ivuxolimab in advanced cancers. The assay was immunoSEQ multiplex PCR, and TCRdb's table has in-frame clones only and misses some. The data contain some 80,000 clones, more than 70% of them singletons. Sequences were derived from CD4+ or CD8+ T cells sorted from blood, sampled in a trial of the OX40 agonist ivuxolimab. These receptors were collected from an adult with an advanced solid tumor such as melanoma, head and neck, liver or kidney cancer.

The chain couples TRBV9 to TRBJ2-2; D might be TRBD1 (5 bases). CDR1 SGDLS and CDR2 YYNGEE come from the germline V gene. V lost 0 bases and J lost 5, with 11 bases in between. The CDR3 runs 15 residues. CDR3 nucleotides: TGTGCCAGCAGCGTAGCTGGGCAGGGAACCGGGGAGCTGTTTTTT. This sequence encodes CASSVAGQGTGELFF.

A single count supports this clone. The CDR3 nucleotides are TGTGCCTGGAGTGATGGACAGGTCTCTGGAAACACCATATATTTT. Translation gives CAWSDGQVSGNTIYF. This chain links TRBV30 with TRBJ1-3; 7 nucleotides agree with TRBD1. CDR3 size: 15 residues. CDR1 and CDR2 from the germline V gene are GTSNPN and SVGIG (reference sequence). The J segment lost 0 bases and the V segment lost 1 base, leaving 3 bases of the junction unmatched.

The count of this clone is one. The chain employs TRBV29-1 and TRBJ1-2; a weak D match, TRBD1 (5 bases). CDR1 SQVTM and CDR2 ANQGSEA come from the germline V gene. This CDR3 region has 12 residues. With 5 bases removed from V and 2 bases from J, the gap between germline ends came to 9 bases. CDR3 sequence reads: CSVSGGNYGYTF. The CDR3 nucleotides read TGCAGCGTTTCGGGGGGGAACTATGGCTACACCTTC.

In this sample, this clone turned up a few times. The chain is built from TRBV30 and TRBJ2-7; 14 positions match TRBD2. The CDR3 is 17 residues long. Trimming cost V 0 bases and J 4 bases; bases outside gene matches: 8. In germline, CDR1 is GTSNPN, CDR2 SVGIG (reference sequence). In nucleotides, the CDR3 is TGTGCCTGGAGTGTAAAGATGGGACTAGCGGGAGTTTACGAGCAGTACTTC. This codes for CAWSVKMGLAGVYEQYF.

The chain uses TRBV27 and TRBJ1-3, with D perhaps matching TRBD1 (5 bases). The CDR3 consists of 15 residues. Germline loops: CDR1 MNHEY, CDR2 SMNVEV (reference sequence). The V end was cut by 3 bases, the J end by 4 bases, with 13 bases between. The CDR3 DNA follows: TGTGCCAGCAGTTTGGTAGGGGCGGAGGGAAACACCATATATTTT. Translated, it gives CASSLVGAEGNTIYF.

This chain joins TRBV29-1 and TRBJ2-3; 11 bases fit TRBD2. Looked up from germline, CDR1 is SQVTM and CDR2 is ANQGSEA. V lost 7 bases to trimming and J lost 4 bases; unmatched junction nucleotides: 10. CDR3 length: 15 amino acids. CDR3 loop: CSASLAGGRADTQYF. CDR3 DNA: TGCAGCGCCAGCCTAGCGGGGGGCCGAGCAGATACGCAGTATTTT.

This chain joins TRBV25-1 and TRBJ2-7; D is perhaps TRBD2 (5 bases). V dropped 6 bases and J dropped 2 bases, with 14 bases sitting between them. The CDR3 loop spans 14 amino acids. Germline loops: CDR1 MGHDK, CDR2 SYGVNS. CDR3 DNA: TGTGCCAGCAGCTCAGTGACGGGGACCTACGAGCAGTACTTC. This translates into CASSSVTGTYEQYF.

The CDR3 DNA reads as TGCGCCAGCAGCCAAAACTTCCGGGATGGCTACACCTTC. As protein: CASSQNFRDGYTF. The J gene is TRBJ1-2, the V gene TRBV4-1; no firm D call. The CDR3 runs 13 residues. Germline-derived CDR1 and CDR2 are MGHRA and YSYEKL. The V end lost 2 bases, the J end lost 6 bases, and 10 bases lay between the germline ends.

The V and J genes are TRBV28 and TRBJ1-6, with a possible D match to TRBD1 (5 bases). Looked up from germline, CDR1 is MDHEN and CDR2 is SYDVKM. The CDR3 runs to 13 residues. Trimming cost V 2 bases and J 6 bases, with 5 bases left between them. CDR3 sequence reads: CASSLGANSPLHF. Written as DNA, the CDR3 is TGTGCCAGCAGTTTAGGGGCTAATTCACCCCTCCACTTT.

The rearrangement joins TRBV5-4 to TRBJ2-1; 9 bases fit TRBD2. The CDR3 runs to 15 residues. The germline V gene encodes CDR1 SGHNT and CDR2 YYREEE (reference sequence). The J segment lost 3 bases and the V segment lost 4 bases, leaving 5 bases of the junction unmatched. The CDR3 region has the DNA TGTGCCAGCAGCCCGGCGGGGGGGGGCTACAATGAGCAGTTCTTC. Its translation is CASSPAGGGYNEQFF.

The J gene is TRBJ1-5, the V gene TRBV5-1; perhaps TRBD1 as D (6 bases). This CDR3 region has 15 residues. Trimming cost V 0 bases and J 6 bases, with 13 bases left between them. Germline V gene sequence: CDR1 SGHRS, CDR2 YFSETQ. The CDR3 DNA follows: TGCGCCAGCAGCTTGGTGGCAGGGGAGGGTCAGCCCCAGCATTTT. Residues: CASSLVAGEGQPQHF.

The CDR3 coding sequence is TGCGCCAGCAGTAGTCTGGGGAACACCGGGGAGCTGTTTTTT. It encodes CASSSLGNTGELFF. The J gene is TRBJ2-2, the V gene TRBV5-1; D is unresolved. CDR1 and CDR2 (germline): SGHRS, YFSETQ. V lost 5 bases to trimming and J lost 1 base, with 9 bases between them. The CDR3 sequence is 14 residues long.

The V and J genes are TRBV10-3 and TRBJ1-1, with 9 bases aligning to TRBD1. The germline V gene has CDR1 ENHRY and CDR2 SYGVKD. Trimming cost V 4 bases and J 3 bases; bases outside gene matches: 3. The CDR3 length is 14 residues. This chain's CDR3 is CAISAQGADTEAFF. CDR3 DNA: TGTGCCATCAGTGCACAGGGGGCGGACACTGAAGCTTTCTTT.

The V gene is TRBV6-5, the J gene TRBJ1-3; D is unclear. The V end was cut by 5 bases, the J end by 4 bases, with 15 bases between. The CDR3 covers 15 residues. In germline, CDR1 is MNHEY, CDR2 SVGAGI. The CDR3 reads CASSPTPPSGNTIYF. The CDR3 region has the DNA TGTGCCAGCAGTCCGACACCCCCCTCCGGAAACACCATATATTTT.

The chain couples TRBV7-9 to TRBJ2-6, with D tentatively TRBD2 (6 bases). The germline V gene has CDR1 SEHNR and CDR2 FQNEAQ (reference sequence). This CDR3 has 18 residues. Trimming cost V 1 base and J 0 bases, with 13 bases left between them. CDR3 in amino acids: CASSLGGSGTSGANVLTF. In DNA form, the CDR3 reads TGTGCCAGCAGCTTAGGAGGTAGCGGTACCTCTGGGGCCAACGTCCTGACTTTC.

The chain links TRBV6-6 to TRBJ1-5; a possible D gene is TRBD1 (5 bases). Trimming stripped 6 bases from V and 1 base from J, with 7 bases between. CDR1 and CDR2 from the germline V gene are MNHNY and SVGAGI (reference sequence). The CDR3 is made up of 13 amino acids. The CDR3 coding sequence is TGTGCCAGCAGAAGGGACAGCAATCAGCCCCAGCATTTT. Amino acid sequence: CASRRDSNQPQHF.

This chain connects TRBV6-6 to TRBJ1-1; perhaps TRBD1 as D (5 bases). The CDR3 contains 14 residues. Trimming removed 1 base from V and 4 bases from J, with 10 bases in between. In germline, CDR1 is MNHNY, CDR2 SVGAGI (reference sequence). Here the CDR3 DNA reads TGTGCCAGCAGTTACTTGGGGGGACTCACTGAAGCTTTCTTT. It is translated as CASSYLGGLTEAFF.

The chain combines TRBV30 with TRBJ2-7; maybe TRBD2 (5 bases). Looked up from germline, CDR1 is GTSNPN and CDR2 is SVGIG (reference sequence). Trimming removed 4 bases at V and 2 bases at J, with 15 bases between. The CDR3 is 14 amino acids. The CDR3 here is CAWTSGIRAYEQYF. DNA of the CDR3: TGTGCCTGGACCTCCGGGATTAGGGCCTACGAGCAGTACTTC.

CDR3: CASSARRGSTDTQYF. CDR3 in DNA: TGTGCCAGCAGTGCGAGGCGGGGGAGCACAGATACGCAGTATTTT. The rearrangement links TRBV2 to TRBJ2-3; TRBD2 aligns across 7 bases. The J segment lost 0 bases and the V segment lost 4 bases, leaving 4 bases of the junction unmatched. The CDR3 covers 15 residues. Germline V gives CDR1 SNHLY, CDR2 FYNNEI.

The gene calls are TRBV6-1 and TRBJ2-1, with D unclear. Per germline, CDR1 MNHNS and CDR2 SASEGT. V was shortened by 7 bases and J by 0 bases, with 10 bases between the two germline ends. This CDR3 comprises 14 residues. The CDR3, as DNA: TGTGCCAGCACCCGGACGGGCTCCTACAATGAGCAGTTCTTC. Protein sequence: CASTRTGSYNEQFF.

The rearrangement uses TRBV20-1 and TRBJ1-1; D gene unclear. V was clipped by 6 bases and J by 0 bases, with 5 bases between them. CDR1 DFQATT and CDR2 SNEGSKA come from the germline V gene (reference sequence). The CDR3 has 11 residues. Written as DNA, the CDR3 is TGCAGTGCGCCGGTGAACACTGAAGCTTTCTTT. It is translated as CSAPVNTEAFF.

The chain employs TRBV7-2 and TRBJ1-5, with 8 bases aligning to TRBD1. CDR3 length: 15 amino acids. The J segment lost 6 bases and the V segment lost 5 bases, leaving 9 bases of the junction unmatched. Germline CDR1 and CDR2: SGHTA and FQGNSA. The CDR3 bases are TGTGCCAGCAGCCCCGACAGGGGTAGAACTCAGCCCCAGCATTTT. As protein: CASSPDRGRTQPQHF.

CDR3 nucleotide sequence: TGTGCCAGCAGTTTATGGCCCCCCGGGACTAGAGGCTACAATGAGCAGTTCTTC. The encoded protein is CASSLWPPGTRGYNEQFF. This sequence joins TRBV27 and TRBJ2-1, with 8 bases that match TRBD2. Germline lookup yields CDR1 MNHEY and CDR2 SMNVEV (reference sequence). Trimming took 1 base from V and 3 from J; bases not matched to a gene: 11. CDR3 length: 18 amino acids.

The V call is TRBV28, the J call TRBJ1-1, with D unresolved. Trimming left V 2 bases short and J 4 bases short, with 2 bases between. The CDR3 is 11 amino acids. Germline CDR1 MDHEN, CDR2 SYDVKM. The DNA of the CDR3 is TGTGCCAGCAGTTTAAGCACTGAAGCTTTCTTT. Protein product: CASSLSTEAFF.